This entry concerns a single T cell receptor beta chain. Its specificity is not known. These data are taken from a study of PD-1 blockade in classical Hodgkin lymphoma. Repertoires were generated with immunoSEQ multiplex PCR, while TCRdb's copy carries only in-frame clones and drops some. The data contain approximately 25,000 clones, 80% to 85% of them singletons. All trial patients relapsed after autologous stem cell transplantation. Thawed PBMCs were the source of CD4+ T cells, purified by magnetic negative selection. General observations from the study: Newly diagnosed patients and complete responders had comparable diversity at baseline.

The sequences come from CD4+ T cells from blood, collected at baseline. This receptor was taken from a human donor with classical Hodgkin lymphoma.

For the CDR3, the DNA is TGTGCCAGCAGCTTCTTAGCGGGGGGGCCCTACGAGCAGTACTTC. Amino acids: CASSFLAGGPYEQYF. The chain is built from TRBV7-3 and TRBJ2-7; TRBD2 matches 11 bases. Trimming at V came to 3 bases and at J to 2 bases, leaving 3 bases not matched to a gene. Germline V lookup: CDR1 SGHTA, CDR2 FQGTGA. The CDR3 loop spans 15 amino acids.